This T cell receptor beta chain originates from a study of cytomegalovirus exposure and HLA in healthy donors. General study results and limits: CMV serostatus was the only immune exposure information that was available.

This CDR3 is 12 amino acids long. Trimming left V 0 bases short and J 4 bases short, with 6 bases between. Germline V gene sequence: CDR1 SQVTM, CDR2 ANQGSEA. Use of 60 Vbeta and 13 Jbeta primers characterized the PCR. Sequenced by immunoSEQ multiplex PCR; TCRdb stores in-frame clones only, minus some. Reported are fewer than 45,000 clones; the ten largest clones contain under 2%. About this clone itself: The target antigen is unknown.

Sequenced sample: PBMCs. The origin of this receptor is a woman aged 25 to 45 in good health and CMV-seronegative. The rearrangement links TRBV29-1 to TRBJ2-5; D unclear. The DNA for the CDR3 is TGCAGCGTTGAAGACTTTCGAGAGACCCAGTACTTC. Its translation is CSVEDFRETQYF.